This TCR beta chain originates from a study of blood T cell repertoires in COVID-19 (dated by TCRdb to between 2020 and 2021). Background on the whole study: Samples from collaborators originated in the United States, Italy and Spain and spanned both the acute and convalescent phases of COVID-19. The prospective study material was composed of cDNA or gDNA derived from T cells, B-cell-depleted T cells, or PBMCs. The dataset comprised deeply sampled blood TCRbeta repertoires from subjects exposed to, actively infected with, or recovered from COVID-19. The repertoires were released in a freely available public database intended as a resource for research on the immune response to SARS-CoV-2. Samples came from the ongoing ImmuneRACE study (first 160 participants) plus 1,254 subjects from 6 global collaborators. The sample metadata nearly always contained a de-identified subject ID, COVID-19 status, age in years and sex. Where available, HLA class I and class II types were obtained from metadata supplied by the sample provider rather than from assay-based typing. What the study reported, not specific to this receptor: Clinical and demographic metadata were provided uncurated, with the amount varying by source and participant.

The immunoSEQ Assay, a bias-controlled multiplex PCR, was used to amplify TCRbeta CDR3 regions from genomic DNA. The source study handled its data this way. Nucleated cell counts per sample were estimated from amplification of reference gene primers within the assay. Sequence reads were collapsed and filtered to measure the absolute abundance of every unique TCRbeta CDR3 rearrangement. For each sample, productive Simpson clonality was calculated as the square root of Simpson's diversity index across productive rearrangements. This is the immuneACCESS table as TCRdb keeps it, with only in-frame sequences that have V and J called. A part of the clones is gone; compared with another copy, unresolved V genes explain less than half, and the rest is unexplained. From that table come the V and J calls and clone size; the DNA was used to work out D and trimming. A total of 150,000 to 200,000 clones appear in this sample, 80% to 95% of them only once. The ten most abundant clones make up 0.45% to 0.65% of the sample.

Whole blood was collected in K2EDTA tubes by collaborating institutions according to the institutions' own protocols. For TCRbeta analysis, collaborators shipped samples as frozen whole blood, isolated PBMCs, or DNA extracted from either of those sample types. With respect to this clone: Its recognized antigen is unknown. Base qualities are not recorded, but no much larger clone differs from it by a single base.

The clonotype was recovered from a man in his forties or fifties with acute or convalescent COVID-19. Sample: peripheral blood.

The DNA is as follows: TGCAGCGTGTTGTTGGTGGAGCGGATCTACAATGAGCAGTTCTTC. Translated, it reads CSVLLVERIYNEQFF. In this chain, TRBV29-1 is recombined with TRBJ2-1; a tentative D call is TRBD2 (5 bases match). CDR1 SQVTM and CDR2 ANQGSEA are derived from the germline V gene. From its cysteine to its phenylalanine, the CDR3 spans 15 amino acids. CDR3 DNA only is kept here, 45 bases in frame from base 1. The junction shows trimming of 6 bases on V and 3 bases on J, plus 18 bases between the germline ends.